This T cell receptor beta chain is drawn from a study of early T cells in non-severe SARS-CoV-2 infection. Across the whole study: Sequencing input comprised bulk RNA from unsorted whole blood; chain pairing was not available. Notes on the study in general: Matching against VDJdb likely underestimated virus-specific expansions, favoring anti-spike CD8.

This clonotype was found a few times. What it binds is unknown. The CDR3 totals 16 residues. Each single cDNA molecule received a unique molecular identifier. Each CDR3 protein is one row after TCRdb ran MiXCR on the 5' RACE reads. The sample lists roughly 54,000 distinct CDR3 sequences, roughly 5.3% seen once, with roughly 7% in the top ten. The receptor's source is an adult who was a healthcare worker with PCR-confirmed SARS-CoV-2 infection or an uninfected control (not recorded which). Sequencing used whole blood. The V gene is TRBV21-1, the J gene TRBJ1-6; TRBD1, the D gene given by the table, was not confirmed from the DNA. TRBV21-1 is noted as a pseudogene. The CDR3 coding sequence is TGTGCCAGCAGCAACCCTGAACAGGGCTATAATTCACCCCTCCACTTT. This sequence encodes CASSNPEQGYNSPLHF.